Each of the 6 T cell receptor beta chains below was sequenced from the same sample in a study of identical twins. TCRdb re-called the 5' RACE reads with MiXCR, one entry per CDR3 protein. The repertoire has about 660,000 distinct CDR3 sequences, 8% to 9% of them found once; the top ten carry 0.98%. These data also featured in a second study, about yellow fever vaccine responses in identical twins.

Sequencing was carried out using PBMCs. The source is a woman between 18 and 29 years old in good health.

The CDR3 reads CASSETGGGSNQPQHF. Written as DNA, the CDR3 is TGTGCCAGCAGTGAAACGGGAGGGGGGAGCAATCAGCCCCAGCATTTT. J is TRBJ1-5 and V is TRBV2; perhaps TRBD1 as D (6 bases). Per the germline V gene, CDR1 is SNHLY and CDR2 is FYNNEI. The V gene lost 2 bases and the J gene lost 1 base, with 12 bases spanning the gap. The CDR3 length is 16 residues.

The chain employs TRBV5-1 and TRBJ2-7, with D maybe TRBD1 (6 bases). The CDR3 is 16 amino acids. Trimming took off 4 bases at V and 3 bases at J, with 20 bases between the two ends. Germline-derived CDR1 and CDR2 are SGHRS and YFSETQ. CDR3 in DNA: TGCGCCAGCAGCCCAGGGACAACACACATGGGCTACGAGCAGTACTTC. Translating gives CASSPGTTHMGYEQYF. The full variable domain, in which reference TRBV5-1 and TRBJ2-7 provide the parts outside the CDR3, is KAGVTQTPRYLIKTRGQQVTLSCSPISGHRSVSWYQQTPGQGLQFLFEYFSETQRNKGNFPGRFSGRQFSNSRSEMNVSTLELGDSALYLCASSPGTTHMGYEQYFGPGTRLTVT.

V and J are TRBV25-1 and TRBJ2-7; perhaps D is TRBD1 or TRBD2 (5 bases each). Germline V CDR1 and CDR2: MGHDK, SYGVNS. Trimming removed 4 bases at V and 3 bases at J, with 10 bases between. The CDR3 is made up of 13 amino acids. The DNA of the CDR3 is TGTGCCAGCAGTGTGGGACGGGGCTACGAGCAGTACTTC. This encodes CASSVGRGYEQYF.

V gene TRBV2 combines with J gene TRBJ2-1, with no clear D. The CDR3 has 16 residues. The V end was cut by 5 bases, the J end by 4 bases, with 18 bases between. Germline V gene sequence: CDR1 SNHLY, CDR2 FYNNEI. The CDR3: CASSPLTKRKYNEQFF. CDR3 DNA sequence: TGTGCCAGCAGTCCCCTTACTAAACGAAAGTACAATGAGCAGTTCTTC.

Concerning this clonotype itself: The junction and the germline gene differ at one end; a read error may be behind it. V gene TRBV7-8 combines with J gene TRBJ2-1; 11 bases align to TRBD2. The CDR3 consists of 15 residues. Germline V lookup: CDR1 SGHVS, CDR2 FQNEAQ. Here the CDR3 reads CASSSLAGGLLEQIF. CDR3 DNA: TGTGCCAGCAGCTCCTTAGCGGGGGGGCTCCTTGAGCAGATCTTC.

This clonotype was recorded a few times. This sequence joins TRBV24-1 and TRBJ1-2; 10 bases match TRBD1. CDR1 and CDR2 from the germline V gene are KGHDR and SFDVKD. With V trimmed by 4 bases and J by 8 bases, 6 bases remained unmatched. This CDR3 is 14 amino acids long. The CDR3 coding sequence is TGTGCCACCAGTGACCCCGGGACAGGGGTCGGCTACACCTTC. It is translated as CATSDPGTGVGYTF.